Presented here are 7 T cell receptor beta chains from one specimen sequenced in a study of blood T cells in healthy people across ages. With a J-beta primer mix and a sample-barcoded 5' primer, a second PCR ran about 6 to 11 cycles. TCRdb called the 5' RACE reads again in MiXCR, with one record for every CDR3 protein. Among about 1.8 million distinct CDR3 sequences listed, roughly 49% were seen once. Specimen: blood. The origin of the receptors is a woman between 40 and 50 years old in good health.

The chain joins TRBV4-3 to TRBJ1-4; D not resolved. Trimming shortened V by 4 bases and J by 0 bases, and 12 bases separated the two germline ends. The CDR3 sequence is 16 residues long. Germline V gene sequence: CDR1 LGHNA, CDR2 YSLEER. For the CDR3, the DNA is TGCGCCAGCAGCCCCAAGATGAGGGCAACTAATGAAAAACTGTTTTTT. This sequence encodes CASSPKMRATNEKLFF.

This clonotype was recorded only once. This chain joins TRBV6-5 and TRBJ1-1; possibly TRBD1 for D (5 bases). V lost 6 bases and J 3 bases, leaving 14 bases between the germline ends. CDR1 MNHEY and CDR2 SVGAGI come from the germline V gene. CDR3 size: 14 residues. The chain's CDR3 is CASSRWMGDTEAFF. The CDR3 coding sequence is TGTGCCAGCAGCCGGTGGATGGGGGACACTGAAGCTTTCTTT.

This clonotype was seen a handful of times. The rearrangement links TRBV7-2 to TRBJ2-3, with 9 bases lining up with TRBD1. Looked up from germline, CDR1 is SGHTA and CDR2 is FQGNSA. The CDR3 is made up of 16 amino acids. V was clipped by 4 bases and J by 6 bases; unmatched bases: 11. The CDR3: CASSSDRGQLPDTQYF. CDR3 bases: TGTGCCAGCAGCTCGGACAGGGGACAGCTGCCGGATACGCAGTATTTT.

This clonotype was found a few times. This chain links TRBV9 with TRBJ2-2; 8 bases match TRBD2. This CDR3 has 16 amino acids. Germline trimming cut 0 bases from V and 4 bases from J; bases unmatched to any gene: 5. Germline V lookup: CDR1 SGDLS, CDR2 YYNGEE. CDR3 nucleotide sequence: TGTGCCAGCAGCGTAGGCGTCGGGGGGGCCACCGGGGAGCTGTTTTTT. Translation: CASSVGVGGATGELFF.

This clonotype was counted once. This chain links TRBV3-1 with TRBJ1-2; 8 positions agree with TRBD1. CDR3 length: 13 residues. Germline CDR1 reads LGHDT; CDR2 reads YNNKEL (reference sequence). The J segment lost 5 bases and the V segment lost 6 bases, leaving 5 bases of the junction unmatched. The DNA of the CDR3 is TGTGCCAGCAGGCCGACAGGGGAATATGGCTACACCTTC. It is translated as CASRPTGEYGYTF. The complete variable domain, with remaining parts taken from reference TRBV3-1 and TRBJ1-2, reads DTAVSQTPKYLVTQMGNDKSIKCEQNLGHDTMYWYKQDSKKFLKIMFSYNNKELIINETVPNRFSPKSPDKAHLNLHINSLELGDSAVYFCASRPTGEYGYTFGSGTRLTVV.

This clonotype appeared a few times. The chain has TRBV20-1 and TRBJ1-2; D is possibly TRBD1 (6 bases). Germline CDR1 DFQATT, CDR2 SNEGSKA (reference sequence). The CDR3 is 15 amino acids. The V end was cut by 6 bases, the J end by 2 bases, with 19 bases between. In DNA, the CDR3 is TGCAGTGCCGCGGAATCACAGGGACGAAACTATGGCTACACCTTC. This translates into CSAAESQGRNYGYTF.

The table lists this clonotype with a few counts. CDR3 protein: CASSLRLSSYNSPLHF. CDR3 nucleotides: TGTGCCAGCAGCTTGAGGTTAAGCTCCTATAATTCACCCCTCCACTTT. The rearrangement uses TRBV7-9 and TRBJ1-6; D remains unclear. The germline V gene encodes CDR1 SEHNR and CDR2 FQNEAQ (reference sequence). This CDR3 spans 16 amino acids. V was pared by 3 bases and J by 0 bases, with 9 bases between. The variable domain in full, with the rest retrieved from reference TRBV7-9 and TRBJ1-6, is DTGVSQNPRHKITKRGQNVTFRCDPISEHNRLYWYRQTLGQGPEFLTYFQNEAQLEKSRLLSDRFSAERPKGSFSTLEIQRTEQGDSAMYLCASSLRLSSYNSPLHFGNGTRLTVT.